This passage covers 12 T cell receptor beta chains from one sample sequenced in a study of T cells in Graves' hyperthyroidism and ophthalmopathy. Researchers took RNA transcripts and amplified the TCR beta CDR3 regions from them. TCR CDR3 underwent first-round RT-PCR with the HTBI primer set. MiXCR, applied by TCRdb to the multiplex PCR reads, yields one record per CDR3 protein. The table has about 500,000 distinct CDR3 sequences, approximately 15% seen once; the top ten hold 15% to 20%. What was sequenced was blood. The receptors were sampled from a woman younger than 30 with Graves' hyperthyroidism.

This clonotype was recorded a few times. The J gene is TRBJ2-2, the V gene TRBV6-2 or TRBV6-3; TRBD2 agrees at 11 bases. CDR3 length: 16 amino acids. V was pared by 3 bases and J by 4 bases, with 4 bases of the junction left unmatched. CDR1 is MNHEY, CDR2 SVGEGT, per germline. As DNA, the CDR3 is TGTGCCAGCAGTTATTCTAGCGGGAGGTTCACCGGGGAGCTGTTTTTT. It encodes CASSYSSGRFTGELFF.

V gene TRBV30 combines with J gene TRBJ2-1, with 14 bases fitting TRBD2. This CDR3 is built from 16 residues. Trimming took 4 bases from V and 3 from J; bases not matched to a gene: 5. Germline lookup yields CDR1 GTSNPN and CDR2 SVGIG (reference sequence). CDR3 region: CAWTGTSGSNYNEQFF. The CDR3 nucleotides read TGTGCCTGGACCGGGACTAGCGGGAGTAACTACAATGAGCAGTTCTTC.

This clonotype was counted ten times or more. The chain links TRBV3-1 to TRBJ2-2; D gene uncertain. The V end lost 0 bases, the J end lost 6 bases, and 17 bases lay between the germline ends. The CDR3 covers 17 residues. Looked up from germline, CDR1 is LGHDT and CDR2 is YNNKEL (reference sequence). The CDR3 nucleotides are TGTGCCAGCAGCCAAGATATGGAGTCAATTGAGGCCGGGGAGCTGTTTTTT. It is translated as CASSQDMESIEAGELFF.

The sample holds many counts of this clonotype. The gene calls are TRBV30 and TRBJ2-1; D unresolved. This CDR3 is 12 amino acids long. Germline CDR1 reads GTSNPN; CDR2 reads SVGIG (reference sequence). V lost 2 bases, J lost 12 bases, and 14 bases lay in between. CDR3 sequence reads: CAWSPSGPLQFF. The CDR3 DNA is TGTGCCTGGAGTCCATCCGGCCCTCTGCAGTTCTTC.

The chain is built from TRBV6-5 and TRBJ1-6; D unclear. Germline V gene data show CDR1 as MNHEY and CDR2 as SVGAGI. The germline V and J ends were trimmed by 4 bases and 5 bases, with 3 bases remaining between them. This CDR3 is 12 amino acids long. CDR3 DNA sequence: TGTGCCAGCAGTTCAGATAATTCACCCCTCCACTTT. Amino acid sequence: CASSSDNSPLHF.

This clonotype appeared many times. CDR3 region: CASSLTGANEKLFF. CDR3 DNA sequence: TGTGCCAGCAGCTTAACGGGAGCTAATGAAAAACTGTTTTTT. V gene TRBV11-1 combines with J gene TRBJ1-4; no firm D call. The CDR3 has 14 residues. Trimming cost V 2 bases and J 3 bases, with 7 bases left between them. Germline CDR1 is SGHAT and CDR2 is FQDESV (reference sequence).

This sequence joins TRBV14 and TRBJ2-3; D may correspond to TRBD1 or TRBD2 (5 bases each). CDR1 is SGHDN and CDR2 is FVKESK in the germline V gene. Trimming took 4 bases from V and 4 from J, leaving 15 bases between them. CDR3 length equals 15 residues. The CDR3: CASSPGTAAPDTQYF. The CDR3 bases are TGTGCCAGCAGCCCCGGGACGGCAGCTCCAGATACGCAGTATTTT.

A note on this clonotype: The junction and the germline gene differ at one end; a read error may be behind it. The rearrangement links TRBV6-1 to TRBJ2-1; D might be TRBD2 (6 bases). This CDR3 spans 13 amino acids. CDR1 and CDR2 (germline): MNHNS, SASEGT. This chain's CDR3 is CASGEFVREEQFF. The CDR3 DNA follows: TGTGCCAGCGGTGAATTCGTCCGGGAGGAGCAGTTCTTC.

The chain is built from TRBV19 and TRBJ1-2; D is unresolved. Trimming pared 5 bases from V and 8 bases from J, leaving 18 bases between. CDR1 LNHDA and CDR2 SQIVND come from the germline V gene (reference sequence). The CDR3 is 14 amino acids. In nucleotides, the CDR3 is TGTGCCAGTAGTCAAAAACACCTAAGATACGGCTACACCTTC. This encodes CASSQKHLRYGYTF.

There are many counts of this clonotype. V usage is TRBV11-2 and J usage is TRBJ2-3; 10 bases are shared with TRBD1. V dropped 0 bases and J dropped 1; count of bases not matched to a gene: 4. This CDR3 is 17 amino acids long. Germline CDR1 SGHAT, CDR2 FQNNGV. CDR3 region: CASSLEWGTGGTDTQYF. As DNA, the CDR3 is TGTGCCAGCAGCTTAGAATGGGGGACAGGGGGCACAGATACGCAGTATTTT.

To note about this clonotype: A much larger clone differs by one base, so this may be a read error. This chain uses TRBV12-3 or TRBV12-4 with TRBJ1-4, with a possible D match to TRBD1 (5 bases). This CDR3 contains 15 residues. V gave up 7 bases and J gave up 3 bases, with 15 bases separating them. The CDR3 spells CASNFPGVANEKLFF. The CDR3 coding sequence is TGTGCCAGCAATTTCCCGGGGGTAGCTAATGAAAAACTGTTTTTT.

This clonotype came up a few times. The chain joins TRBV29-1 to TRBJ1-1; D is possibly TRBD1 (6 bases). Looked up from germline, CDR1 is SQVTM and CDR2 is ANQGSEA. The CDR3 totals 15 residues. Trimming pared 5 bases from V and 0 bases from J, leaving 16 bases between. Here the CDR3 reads CSVQDSPSMNTEAFF. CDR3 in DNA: TGCAGCGTTCAGGACAGTCCCTCTATGAACACTGAAGCTTTCTTT.